This record looks at one TCR beta chain sequence and its context. Its antigen is unidentified. At the deep level, the assay was run. Assay used: immunoSEQ multiplex PCR; TCRdb lists only in-frame clones, some missing. The table records about 2.4 million clones, 85% to 95% of them present only once. This sample is part of a study of shared clonotypes between healthy human individuals. Study-level results: The study's rarefaction showed incomplete sorted-subset sequencing despite large depth.

V was pared by 6 bases and J by 4 bases, with 16 bases between. Germline V gene sequence: CDR1 MNHEY, CDR2 SMNVEV (reference sequence). The CDR3 loop spans 15 amino acids. Material: naive CD4+ T cells sorted from blood. Regarding subset: CD45RA+ positively selected. V usage is TRBV27 and J usage is TRBJ1-3; possibly TRBD1 for D (6 bases). The TCR sequence derives from a man younger than 30 in good health. CDR3 sequence: CASRARGAKGNTIYF. DNA for the CDR3: TGTGCCAGCAGAGCGCGGGGGGCGAAAGGAAACACCATATATTTT.